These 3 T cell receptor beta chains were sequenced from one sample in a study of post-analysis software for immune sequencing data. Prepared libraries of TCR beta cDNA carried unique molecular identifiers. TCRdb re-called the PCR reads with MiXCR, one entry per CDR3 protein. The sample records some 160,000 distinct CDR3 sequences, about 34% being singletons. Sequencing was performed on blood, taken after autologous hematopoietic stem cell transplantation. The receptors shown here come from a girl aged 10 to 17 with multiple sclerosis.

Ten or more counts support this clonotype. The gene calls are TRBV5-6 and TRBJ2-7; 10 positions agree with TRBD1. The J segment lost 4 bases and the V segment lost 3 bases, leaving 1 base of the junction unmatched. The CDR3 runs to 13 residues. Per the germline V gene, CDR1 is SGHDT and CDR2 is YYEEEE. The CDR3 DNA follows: TGTGCCAGCAGCTCGGACAGGGGGTACGAGCAGTACTTC. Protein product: CASSSDRGYEQYF.

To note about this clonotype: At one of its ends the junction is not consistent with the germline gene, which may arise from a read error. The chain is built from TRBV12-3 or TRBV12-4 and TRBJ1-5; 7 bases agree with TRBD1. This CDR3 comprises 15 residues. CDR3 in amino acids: CASSLSQTGDQLQHF. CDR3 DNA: TGTGCCAGCAGTTTATCCCAAACAGGGGATCAGCTCCAGCATTTT.

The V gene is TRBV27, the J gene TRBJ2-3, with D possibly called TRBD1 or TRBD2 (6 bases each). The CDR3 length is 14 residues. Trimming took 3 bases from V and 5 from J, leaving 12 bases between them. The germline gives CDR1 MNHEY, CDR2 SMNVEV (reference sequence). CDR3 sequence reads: CASSFPGARDTQYF. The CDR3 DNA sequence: TGTGCCAGCAGTTTCCCGGGGGCGAGAGATACGCAGTATTTT.